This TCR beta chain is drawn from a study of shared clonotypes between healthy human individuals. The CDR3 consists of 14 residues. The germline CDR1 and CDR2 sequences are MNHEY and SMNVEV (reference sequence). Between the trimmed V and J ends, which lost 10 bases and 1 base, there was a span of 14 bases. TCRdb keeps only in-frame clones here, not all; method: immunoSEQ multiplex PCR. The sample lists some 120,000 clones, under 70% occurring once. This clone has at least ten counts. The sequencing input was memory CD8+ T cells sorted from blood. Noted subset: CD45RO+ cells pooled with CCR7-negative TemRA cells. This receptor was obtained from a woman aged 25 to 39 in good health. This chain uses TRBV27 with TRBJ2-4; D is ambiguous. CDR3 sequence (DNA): TGTGCCACCCCTCCTAACCCGGCCAAAAACATTCAGTACTTC. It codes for CATPPNPAKNIQYF.